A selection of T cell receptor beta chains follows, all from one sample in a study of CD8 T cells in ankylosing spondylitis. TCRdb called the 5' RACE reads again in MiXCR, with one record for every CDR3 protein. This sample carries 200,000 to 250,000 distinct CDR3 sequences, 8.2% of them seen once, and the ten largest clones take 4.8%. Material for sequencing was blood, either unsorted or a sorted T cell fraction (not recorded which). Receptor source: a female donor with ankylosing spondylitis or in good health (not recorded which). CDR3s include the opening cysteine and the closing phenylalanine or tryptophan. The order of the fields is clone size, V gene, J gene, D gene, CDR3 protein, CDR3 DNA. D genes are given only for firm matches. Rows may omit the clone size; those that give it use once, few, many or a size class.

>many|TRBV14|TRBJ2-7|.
CASSQAPLYEQYF
TGTGCCAGCAGCCAAGCCCCCCTCTACGAGCAGTACTTC
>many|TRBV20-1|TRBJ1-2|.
CSARGAHGYTF
TGCAGTGCTAGGGGGGCCCATGGCTACACCTTC
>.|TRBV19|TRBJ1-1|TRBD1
CASSSTGGELDTEAFF
TGTGCCAGTAGTTCGACAGGGGGCGAATTGGACACTGAAGCTTTCTTT
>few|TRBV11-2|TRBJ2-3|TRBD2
CASSYLAGNLAGSTDTQYF
TGTGCCAGCAGCTACCTAGCCGGCAATCTAGCGGGTTCCACAGATACGCAGTATTTT
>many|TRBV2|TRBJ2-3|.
CASKGSQFPSTDTQYF
TGTGCCAGCAAGGGTTCTCAATTTCCTAGCACAGATACGCAGTATTTT
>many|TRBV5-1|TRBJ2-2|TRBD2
CASSLGTSGRINTGELFF
TGCGCCAGCAGCTTGGGGACTAGCGGGAGAATAAACACCGGGGAGCTGTTTTTT
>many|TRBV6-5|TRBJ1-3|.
CASSYASSGNTIYF
TGTGCCAGCAGTTACGCTAGCTCTGGAAACACCATATATTTT
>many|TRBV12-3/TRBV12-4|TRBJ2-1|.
CASSLTPYGVYNEQFF
TGTGCCAGCAGTTTAACTCCCTATGGGGTATACAATGAGCAGTTCTTC
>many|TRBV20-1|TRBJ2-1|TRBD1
CSARATQDRTSYNEQFF
TGCAGTGCTAGGGCCACCCAGGACAGGACCTCCTACAATGAGCAGTTCTTC
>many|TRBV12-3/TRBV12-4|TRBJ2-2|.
CASSLGEGGKLSTGELFF
TGTGCCAGCAGTTTAGGGGAGGGGGGAAAATTAAGCACCGGGGAGCTGTTTTTT
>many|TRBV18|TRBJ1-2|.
CASSPPIGGARGYTF
TGTGCCAGCTCACCACCGATCGGGGGGGCCCGCGGCTACACCTTC
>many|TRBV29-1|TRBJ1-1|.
CSGARAYTEAFF
TGCAGCGGCGCCAGGGCCTACACTGAAGCTTTCTTT
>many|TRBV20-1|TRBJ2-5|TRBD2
CSARASGKTQYF
TGCAGTGCTAGGGCTAGCGGAAAGACCCAGTACTTC
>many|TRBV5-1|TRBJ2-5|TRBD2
CASSLATSGQETQYF
TGCGCCAGCAGCTTGGCGACTAGCGGACAAGAGACCCAGTACTTC
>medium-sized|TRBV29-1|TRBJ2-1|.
CSGGLHYNEQFF
TGCAGCGGCGGACTGCACTACAATGAGCAGTTCTTC
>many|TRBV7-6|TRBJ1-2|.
CASSTTRACSF
TGTGCCAGCAGCACGACGCGGGCCTGCTCCTTC
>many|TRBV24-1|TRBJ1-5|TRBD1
CATSADRGGVGNQPQHF
TGTGCCACCAGTGCGGACAGGGGAGGTGTAGGCAATCAGCCCCAGCATTTT
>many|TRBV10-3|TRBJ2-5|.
CAISERETQYF
TGTGCCATCAGTGAGCGAGAGACCCAGTACTTC
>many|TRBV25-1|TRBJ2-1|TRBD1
CASSFTGTGGSEQFF
TGTGCCAGCAGTTTTACCGGGACAGGAGGTAGTGAGCAGTTCTTC
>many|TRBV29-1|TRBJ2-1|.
CASTGTRNNNEQFF
TGCGCGTCGACCGGGACGAGGAATAACAATGAGCAGTTCTTC
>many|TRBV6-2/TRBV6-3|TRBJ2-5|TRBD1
CASSLTDRGGTQYF
TGTGCCAGCAGTCTCACCGACAGGGGCGGGACCCAGTACTTC
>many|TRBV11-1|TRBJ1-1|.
CASNQLRNTEAFF
TGTGCCAGCAACCAATTAAGGAACACTGAAGCTTTCTTT
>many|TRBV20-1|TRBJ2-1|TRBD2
CSGTLAGTSYNEQFF
TGCAGTGGGACACTAGCGGGGACCTCCTACAATGAGCAGTTCTTC
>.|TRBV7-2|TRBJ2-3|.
CASSQGGTDTQYF
TGTGCCAGCAGCCAGGGTGGCACAGATACGCAGTATTTT
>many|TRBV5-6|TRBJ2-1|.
CASSWYLDEGFYNEQFF
TGTGCCAGCAGCTGGTACCTGGACGAGGGGTTTTACAATGAGCAGTTCTTC
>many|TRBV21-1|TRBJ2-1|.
CARSPTSGLYNEQFF
TGTGCCCGATCCCCCACTAGCGGCCTCTACAATGAGCAGTTCTTC
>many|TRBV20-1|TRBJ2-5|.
CSASTSDQETQYF
TGCAGTGCTAGTACTAGTGATCAAGAGACCCAGTACTTC
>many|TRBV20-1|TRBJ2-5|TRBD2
CSAQLAEETQYF
TGCAGTGCTCAACTAGCGGAAGAGACCCAGTACTTC
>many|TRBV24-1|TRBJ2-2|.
CATSDSGTVRTGELFF
TGTGCCACCAGTGATTCCGGGACGGTTCGAACCGGGGAGCTGTTTTTT
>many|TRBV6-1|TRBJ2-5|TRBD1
CASSRDREETQYF
TGTGCCAGCAGCAGGGACAGAGAAGAGACCCAGTACTTC
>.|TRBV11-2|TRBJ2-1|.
CASSWTPAGTYNEQFF
TGTGCCAGCAGCTGGACCCCAGCGGGCACCTACAATGAGCAGTTCTTC
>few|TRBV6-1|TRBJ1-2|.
CASSEWGLDYGYTF
TGTGCCAGCAGTGAATGGGGACTGGACTATGGCTACACCTTC
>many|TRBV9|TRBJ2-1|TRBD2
CASSVFSGNYNEQFF
TGTGCCAGCAGCGTATTTAGCGGGAACTACAATGAGCAGTTCTTC
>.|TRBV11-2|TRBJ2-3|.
CASSFQRVTDTQYF
TGTGCCAGCAGCTTTCAGCGGGTCACAGATACGCAGTATTTT
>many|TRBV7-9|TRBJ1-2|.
CASSFGAAGVANYGYTF
TGTGCCAGCAGCTTTGGGGCCGCCGGTGTAGCGAACTATGGCTACACCTTC
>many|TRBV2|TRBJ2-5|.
CASRPRDRYQETQYF
TGTGCCAGCAGACCTAGGGACCGCTACCAAGAGACCCAGTACTTC